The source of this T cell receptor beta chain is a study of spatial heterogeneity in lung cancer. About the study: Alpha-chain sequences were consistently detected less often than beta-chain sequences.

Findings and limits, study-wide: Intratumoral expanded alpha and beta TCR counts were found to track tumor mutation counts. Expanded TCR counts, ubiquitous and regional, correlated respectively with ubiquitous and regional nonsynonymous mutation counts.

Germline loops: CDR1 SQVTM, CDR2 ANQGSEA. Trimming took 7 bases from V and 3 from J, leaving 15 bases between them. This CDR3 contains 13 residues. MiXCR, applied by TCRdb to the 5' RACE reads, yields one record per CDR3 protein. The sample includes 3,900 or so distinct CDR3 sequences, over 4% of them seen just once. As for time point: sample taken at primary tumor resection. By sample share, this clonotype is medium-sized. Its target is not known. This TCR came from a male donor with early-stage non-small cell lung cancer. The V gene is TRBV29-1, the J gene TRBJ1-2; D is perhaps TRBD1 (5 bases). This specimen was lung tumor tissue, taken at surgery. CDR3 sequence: CSAYSTVDYGYTF. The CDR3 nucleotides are TGCAGCGCTTATTCGACAGTGGACTATGGCTACACCTTC.